A selection of T cell receptor beta chains follows, all from one sample in a study of blood T cells in healthy people across ages. Using its own MiXCR run on the 5' RACE reads, TCRdb lists one record per CDR3 protein. The data show approximately 900,000 distinct CDR3 sequences, 25% to 30% seen once. The sample also formed part of further work on T cells of mothers and their children.

Sequencing used blood. The source of these receptors is a woman in her 40s in good health. CDR3s include the opening cysteine and the closing phenylalanine or tryptophan. D genes are given only for firm matches. A clone size is listed for some rows: how often the clone was seen (once, few, many), or a class if it is expanded.

d_gene,j_gene,len,abundance,v_gene,CDR3aa,CDR3nt
TRBD1,TRBJ2-1,13,-,TRBV20-1,CSAGTGSIDEQFF,TGCAGTGCTGGGACAGGGTCGATAGACGAGCAGTTCTTC
-,TRBJ2-3,12,many,TRBV2,CASRRGTDTQYF,TGTGCCAGCAGGAGGGGCACAGATACGCAGTATTTT
TRBD1,TRBJ2-1,14,few,TRBV2,CASKSTGGLSEQFF,TGTGCCAGCAAGTCGACAGGGGGCTTGAGTGAGCAGTTCTTC
TRBD1,TRBJ1-6,16,few,TRBV6-6,CASSYGAGGMSSPLHF,TGTGCCAGCAGTTACGGGGCAGGGGGCATGAGTTCACCCCTCCACTTT
-,TRBJ1-2,13,-,TRBV5-1,CASSLEGVNGYTF,TGCGCCAGCAGCCTGGAGGGGGTAAATGGTTACACCTTC
TRBD1,TRBJ1-2,14,few,TRBV27,CASSLGGTGFGYTF,TGTGCCAGCAGTTTAGGCGGGACAGGGTTCGGCTACACCTTC
TRBD2,TRBJ2-1,15,-,TRBV5-1,CASSSDSGSGGEQFF,TGCGCCAGCAGCTCTGATAGCGGGTCGGGAGGTGAGCAGTTCTTC
-,TRBJ1-2,12,many,TRBV7-2,CASSFLTYGYTF,TGTGCCAGCAGCTTCCTTACCTATGGCTACACCTTC
TRBD1,TRBJ1-1,15,-,TRBV10-3,CAIREQGEGSTEAFF,TGTGCCATCAGGGAACAGGGGGAGGGTAGCACTGAAGCTTTCTTT
-,TRBJ1-1,13,many,TRBV5-1,CASSFEGSTEAFF,TGTGCCAGCAGCTTCGAAGGATCCACTGAAGCTTTCTTT
-,TRBJ1-5,15,-,TRBV7-9,CASSFGSSANQPQHF,TGTGCCAGCAGCTTCGGTAGTTCTGCTAATCAGCCCCAGCATTTT
-,TRBJ2-4,12,-,TRBV29-1,CSGRVGENEQYF,TGCAGCGGGCGTGTGGGGGAGAATGAGCAGTACTTC
-,TRBJ1-6,16,-,TRBV6-5,CASSYSGTLGGSPLHF,TGTGCCAGCAGTTACTCGGGGACACTCGGCGGTTCACCCCTCCACTTT
-,TRBJ2-2,17,-,TRBV7-2,CASSFPRSGANTGELFF,TGTGCCAGCAGCTTCCCTAGGTCCGGTGCCAACACCGGGGAGCTGTTTTTT
-,TRBJ1-2,12,many,TRBV29-1,CSVERTVRGYTF,TGCAGCGTTGAAAGGACAGTTCGTGGCTACACCTTC
TRBD1,TRBJ1-3,16,-,TRBV24-1,CATSDPKPGQRNTIYF,TGTGCCACCAGTGACCCAAAGCCGGGACAGCGAAACACCATATATTTT
-,TRBJ1-2,14,few,TRBV7-2,CASSVRQSNYGYTF,TGTGCCAGCAGCGTTCGACAGTCTAACTATGGCTACACCTTC
-,TRBJ1-5,15,-,TRBV6-1,CASSERPLGNQPQHF,TGTGCCAGCAGTGAAAGGCCTTTGGGCAATCAGCCCCAGCATTTT
-,TRBJ2-2,16,-,TRBV7-7,CASSFHLNTNTGELFF,TGTGCTAGCAGCTTTCATCTAAATACGAACACCGGGGAGCTGTTTTTT
-,TRBJ1-5,12,-,TRBV20-1,CSAFAGNQPQHF,TGCAGTGCTTTCGCAGGGAATCAGCCCCAGCATTTT
-,TRBJ1-5,13,few,TRBV6-2/TRBV6-3,CASSSIQNQPQHF,TGTGCCAGCAGTTCAATACAGAATCAGCCCCAGCATTTT
-,TRBJ1-1,14,-,TRBV7-2,CASSLSRGGAEAFF,TGTGCCAGCAGCTTATCAAGAGGGGGGGCTGAAGCTTTCTTT
TRBD2,TRBJ2-5,13,-,TRBV20-1,CSARGEGVETQYF,TGCAGTGCTAGAGGGGAGGGAGTAGAGACCCAGTACTTC
TRBD1,TRBJ1-2,14,-,TRBV7-2,CASTDQGANYGYTF,TGTGCCAGCACTGACCAGGGGGCGAACTATGGCTACACCTTC
-,TRBJ1-1,14,many,TRBV18,CASSPRGGNTEAFF,TGTGCCAGCAGCCCCCGGGGGGGGAACACTGAAGCTTTCTTT
-,TRBJ2-3,15,-,TRBV4-1,CASSQDGTPSDTQYF,TGCGCCAGCAGCCAAGATGGGACCCCCTCAGATACGCAGTATTTT
TRBD2,TRBJ2-5,16,few,TRBV12-3/TRBV12-4,CASSRRLADKQETQYF,TGTGCCAGCAGTAGACGACTAGCGGATAAGCAAGAGACCCAGTACTTC